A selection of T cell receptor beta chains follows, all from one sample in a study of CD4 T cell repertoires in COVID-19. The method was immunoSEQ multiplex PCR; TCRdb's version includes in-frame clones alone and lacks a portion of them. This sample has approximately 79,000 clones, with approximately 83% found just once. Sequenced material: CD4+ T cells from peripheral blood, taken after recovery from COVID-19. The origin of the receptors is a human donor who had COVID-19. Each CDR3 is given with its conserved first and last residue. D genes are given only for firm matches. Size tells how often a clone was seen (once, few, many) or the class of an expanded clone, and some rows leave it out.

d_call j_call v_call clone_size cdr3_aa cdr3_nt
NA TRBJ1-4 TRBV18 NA CASSLNGAGSAEKLFF TGTGCCAGCTCACTAAATGGGGCAGGGAGTGCTGAAAAACTGTTTTTT
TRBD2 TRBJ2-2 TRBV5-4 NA CASSGTSGRGTGELFF TGTGCCAGCAGCGGGACTAGCGGGAGGGGTACCGGGGAGCTGTTTTTT
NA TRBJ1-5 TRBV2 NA CASSGNRAHQPQHF TGTGCCAGCAGTGGTAACAGGGCCCATCAGCCCCAGCATTTT
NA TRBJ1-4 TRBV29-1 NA CSVETELYLATNEKLFF TGCAGCGTTGAGACAGAACTTTACCTTGCAACTAATGAAAAACTGTTTTTT
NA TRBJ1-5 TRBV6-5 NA CASCWDIYSNQPQHF TGTGCCAGCTGCTGGGACATTTATAGCAATCAGCCCCAGCATTTT
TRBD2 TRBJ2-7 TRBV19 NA CASSIGAPTSGSSYEQYF TGTGCCAGTAGTATTGGTGCCCCAACTAGCGGGAGCTCCTACGAGCAGTACTTC
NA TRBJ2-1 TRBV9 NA CASSVAGWSYNEQFF TGTGCCAGCAGCGTAGCAGGGTGGTCCTACAATGAGCAGTTCTTC
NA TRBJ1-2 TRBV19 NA CASLRDGTNYGYTF TGTGCCAGCCTCCGGGACGGCACTAACTATGGCTACACCTTC
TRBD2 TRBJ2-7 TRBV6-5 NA CASSYTRGETYEQYF TGTGCCAGCAGTTACACACGGGGGGAAACCTACGAGCAGTACTTC
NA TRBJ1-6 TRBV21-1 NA CASSKLISSPGSPHNSPLHF TGTGCCAGCAGCAAATTAATAAGTTCTCCGGGATCTCCCCATAATTCACCCCTCCACTTT
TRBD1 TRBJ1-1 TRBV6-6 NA CASITGTGPSGAFF TGTGCCAGCATTACCGGGACAGGCCCTTCCGGGGCTTTCTTT
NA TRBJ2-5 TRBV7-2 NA CASSQTPTWETQYF TGTGCCAGCAGCCAGACTCCCACGTGGGAGACCCAGTACTTC
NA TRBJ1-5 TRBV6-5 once CASSYGEGNQPQHF TGTGCCAGCAGTTATGGGGAAGGGAATCAGCCCCAGCATTTT
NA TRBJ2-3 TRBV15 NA CATSRPTGLVTDTQYF TGTGCCACCAGCAGACCGACTGGATTAGTCACAGATACGCAGTATTTT
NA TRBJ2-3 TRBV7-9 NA CASSSGFLGDTQYF TGTGCCAGCAGCTCCGGTTTTCTTGGGGATACGCAGTATTTT
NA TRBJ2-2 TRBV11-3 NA CASSLAGEQGGELFF TGTGCCAGCAGCTTAGCAGGCGAGCAGGGCGGGGAGCTGTTTTTT
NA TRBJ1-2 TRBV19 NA CASSIDGWGSYGYTF TGTGCCAGTAGTATAGATGGTTGGGGATCCTATGGCTACACCTTC
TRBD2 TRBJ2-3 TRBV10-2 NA CASSESGGWEADTQYF TGCGCCAGCAGTGAGAGCGGGGGCTGGGAAGCCGATACGCAGTATTTT
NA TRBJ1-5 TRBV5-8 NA CASSLRGYSGDANQPQHF TGTGCCAGCAGCTTGAGAGGATACAGCGGTGATGCCAATCAGCCCCAGCATTTT
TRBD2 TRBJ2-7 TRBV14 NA CASSQRLAGGEQYF TGTGCCAGCAGCCAACGTCTAGCGGGAGGCGAGCAGTACTTC
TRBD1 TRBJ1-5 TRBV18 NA CASSTGQDQPQHF TGTGCCAGCTCAACTGGACAGGATCAGCCCCAGCATTTT
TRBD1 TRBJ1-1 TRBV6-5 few CASSYSGEGANTEAFF TGTGCCAGCAGTTACTCGGGGGAGGGGGCGAACACTGAAGCTTTCTTT
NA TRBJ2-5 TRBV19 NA CASSMGRGFQETQYF TGTGCCAGTAGTATGGGCAGGGGCTTCCAAGAGACCCAGTACTTC
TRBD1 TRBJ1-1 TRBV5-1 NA CASSNRGSMNTEAFF TGCGCCAGCAGCAACAGGGGCTCGATGAACACTGAAGCTTTCTTT
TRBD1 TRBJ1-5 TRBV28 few CASRTTGGGNSNQPQHF TGTGCCAGCAGGACGACAGGGGGGGGTAATAGCAATCAGCCCCAGCATTTT
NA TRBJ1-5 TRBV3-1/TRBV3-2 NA CASSQALDQPQHF TGTGCCAGCAGCCAAGCTTTAGATCAGCCCCAGCATTTT
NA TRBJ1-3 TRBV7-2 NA CASSHTGSGNTIYF TGTGCCAGCAGCCATACAGGGTCTGGAAACACCATATATTTT
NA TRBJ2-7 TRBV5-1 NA CASSLRDEQYF TGCGCCAGCAGCTTAAGGGACGAGCAGTACTTC
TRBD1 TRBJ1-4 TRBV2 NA CASTDDRGIEKLFF TGTGCCAGCACCGATGACAGGGGGATTGAAAAACTGTTTTTT
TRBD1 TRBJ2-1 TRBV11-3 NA CASSRDRGHNEQFF TGTGCCAGCAGCCGGGACAGGGGGCACAATGAGCAGTTCTTC
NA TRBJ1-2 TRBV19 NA CASSIKGANYGYTF TGTGCCAGTAGTATAAAAGGAGCTAACTATGGCTACACCTTC